This is a list of T cell receptor beta chains from one sample in a study of blood T cell repertoires in COVID-19. Data came from immunoSEQ multiplex PCR; TCRdb stores just in-frame clones and leaves some out. Among over 90,000 clones listed, about 86% were seen once. Input material: peripheral blood. These receptors were taken from a human donor in a cohort sampled during active COVID-19. CDR3s include the opening cysteine and the closing phenylalanine or tryptophan. Fields, in order: D gene, V gene, clone size, J gene, CDR3 DNA, CDR3 protein. A D gene is named only where the DNA matches it firmly. Size tells how often a clone was seen (once, few, many) or the class of an expanded clone, and some rows leave it out.

NA,TRBV30,NA,TRBJ2-7,TGTGCCTGGAGCGGCTCCTACGAGCAGTACTTC,CAWSGSYEQYF
NA,TRBV4-3,NA,TRBJ2-1,TGCGCCAGCAGCCAAGACCTAGGGGGAAATGAGCAGTTCTTC,CASSQDLGGNEQFF
TRBD1,TRBV18,NA,TRBJ2-2,TGTGCCAGCCGAAACCGGACAGGGAGGACCGGGGAGCTGTTTTTT,CASRNRTGRTGELFF
TRBD1,TRBV7-2,NA,TRBJ2-1,TGTGCCAGCAGCTTATGGACAGGACCATTATACAATGAGCAGTTCTTC,CASSLWTGPLYNEQFF
TRBD1,TRBV19,NA,TRBJ2-1,TGTGCCAGTAGCCAGACAGGGTACGCTGAGCAGTTCTTC,CASSQTGYAEQFF
NA,TRBV7-8,NA,TRBJ1-2,TGTGCCAGCAGCCAGGACATTTATGGCTACACCTTC,CASSQDIYGYTF
NA,TRBV6-6,NA,TRBJ1-3,TGTGCCAGCAGTCGAACGAGGGCTGGGAGGGGGGCCTCTGGAAACACCATATATTTT,CASSRTRAGRGASGNTIYF
NA,TRBV5-6,NA,TRBJ1-5,TGTGCCAGCAGCGCGGGGCCAGGGCCAATGAATCAGCCCCAGCATTTT,CASSAGPGPMNQPQHF
NA,TRBV11-2,NA,TRBJ1-2,TGTGCCAGCAGCTTAGAGCGGCGTGGCTACACCTTC,CASSLERRGYTF
NA,TRBV28,few,TRBJ1-2,TGTGCCAGCATCCTAAGTAACGAGGGCTATGGCTACACCTTC,CASILSNEGYGYTF
NA,TRBV27,NA,TRBJ2-7,TGTGCCAGCAGTTTCCTCGGGGTCTACGAGCAGTACTTC,CASSFLGVYEQYF
TRBD1,TRBV19,few,TRBJ2-2,TGTGCCAGTAGTATAACAGGGGACACCGGGGAGCTGTTTTTT,CASSITGDTGELFF
NA,TRBV18,NA,TRBJ2-3,TGTGCCAGCTCACCAAGACAGACCACAGATACGCAGTATTTT,CASSPRQTTDTQYF
NA,TRBV29-1,once,TRBJ2-2,TGCAGCGTTGGACAAAACACCGGGGAGCTGTTTTTT,CSVGQNTGELFF
NA,TRBV27,NA,TRBJ1-1,TGTGCCAGCAGTCTCCACGGGACTAGTCCTACTGAAGCTTTCTTT,CASSLHGTSPTEAFF
NA,TRBV6-1,once,TRBJ1-2,TGTGCCAGCAGTGAACGAGGGGGCTACACCTTC,CASSERGGYTF
NA,TRBV27,NA,TRBJ2-7,TGTGCCAGCAGGAACGACAGGCCCTCCTACGAGCAGTACTTC,CASRNDRPSYEQYF
TRBD2,TRBV10-3,NA,TRBJ2-7,TGTGCCATCAGTGCCCTTACCGGGACTAGCGGGAGCGAGCAGTACTTC,CAISALTGTSGSEQYF
NA,TRBV27,once,TRBJ2-7,TGTGCCAGCAAGAGGGTTGAGGGTTACTACGAGCAGTACTTC,CASKRVEGYYEQYF
NA,TRBV19,NA,TRBJ2-6,TGTGCCAGTAGTATCAGTGGCAGCTCTGGGGCCAACGTCCTGACTTTC,CASSISGSSGANVLTF
TRBD1,TRBV13,NA,TRBJ2-7,TGTGCCAGCAGCTTAGGGACAGGGAGCTCCTACGAGCAGTACTTC,CASSLGTGSSYEQYF
NA,TRBV11-2,NA,TRBJ2-2,TGTGCCAGCACCCCGATCGGGGGAACCGGGGAGCTGTTTTTT,CASTPIGGTGELFF
TRBD2,TRBV5-1,once,TRBJ2-7,TGCGCCAGCACGCGACGACTAGCGGGTTCTTACGAGCAGTACTTC,CASTRRLAGSYEQYF
TRBD1,TRBV4-1,few,TRBJ2-7,TGCGCCAGCAGCCAGCGGACAGGGGAAGCCTACGAGCAGTACTTC,CASSQRTGEAYEQYF
NA,TRBV5-8,NA,TRBJ1-2,TGTGCCAGCAGGCTCTTACTCGGGTCCCCTAACTATGGCTACACCTTC,CASRLLLGSPNYGYTF
TRBD1,TRBV27,once,TRBJ1-6,TGTGCCAGCAGTTTATCTGGGACAGGGAACTATAATTCACCCCTCCACTTT,CASSLSGTGNYNSPLHF
NA,TRBV2,NA,TRBJ1-3,TGTGCCAGCACCTTGGACTGGAGCTCTGGAAACACCATATATTTT,CASTLDWSSGNTIYF
NA,TRBV27,NA,TRBJ2-7,TGTGCCAGCAGTCGGTCCGGGGGAACCTACGAGCAGTACTTC,CASSRSGGTYEQYF
TRBD1,TRBV19,NA,TRBJ1-4,TGTGCCAGTAGTACAGGGGGACAGCTTTTAAATGAAAAACTGTTTTTT,CASSTGGQLLNEKLFF
NA,TRBV6-6,NA,TRBJ1-1,TGTGCCAGCAGCCCGACCCGGACAGCAATGAACACTGAAGCTTTCTTT,CASSPTRTAMNTEAFF
TRBD2,TRBV20-1,NA,TRBJ2-7,TGCAGTGCTAGTCCTGGGACGGGGGGAAACTACGAGCAGTACTTC,CSASPGTGGNYEQYF
NA,TRBV7-9,NA,TRBJ2-3,TGTGCCAGCAGCTTAGACTCCTACACAGATACGCAGTATTTT,CASSLDSYTDTQYF
NA,TRBV10-3,NA,TRBJ2-3,TGTGCCATCAGTGACAGGGATACGCAGTATTTT,CAISDRDTQYF
NA,TRBV11-2,once,TRBJ1-4,TGTGCCAGCAGCTTAGTAGCGGGGGCCGAAAATGAAAAACTGTTTTTT,CASSLVAGAENEKLFF
TRBD2,TRBV6-2/TRBV6-3,NA,TRBJ2-3,TGTGCCAGCAGTCTGCCCCCGGGGGGAGTGAGCACAGATACGCAGTATTTT,CASSLPPGGVSTDTQYF
NA,TRBV5-6,NA,TRBJ1-2,TGTGCCAGCAGCTTGGTGGGCAGGCAGAGCTATGGCTACACCTTC,CASSLVGRQSYGYTF
NA,TRBV27,NA,TRBJ2-3,TGTGCCAGCAGCCCCTGGACTTCTACTAGCACAGATACGCAGTATTTT,CASSPWTSTSTDTQYF
TRBD2,TRBV7-9,NA,TRBJ2-2,TGTGCCAGCAGCTTAGGTCTAGCGGGAGGTACCGGGGAGCTGTTTTTT,CASSLGLAGGTGELFF
TRBD2,TRBV24-1,NA,TRBJ2-1,TGTGCCACCAGTGATTGGAAGCGGGGGGGTAATGAGCAGTTCTTC,CATSDWKRGGNEQFF
TRBD1,TRBV3-1/TRBV3-2,few,TRBJ1-2,TGTGCCAGCACCGGACAGGGAGGCTATGGCTACACCTTC,CASTGQGGYGYTF
TRBD1,TRBV5-1,NA,TRBJ2-2,TGCGCCAGCGGTGGGGACAGGGGGAGCGCCGGGGAGCTGTTTTTT,CASGGDRGSAGELFF
NA,TRBV5-1,NA,TRBJ2-1,TGCGCCAGCAGCTTGGCTCTAGCCGGCAATGAGCAGTTCTTC,CASSLALAGNEQFF
NA,TRBV11-2,NA,TRBJ2-1,TGTGCCAGCAGCTCGCTCAGGAAATACAATGAGCAGTTCTTC,CASSSLRKYNEQFF
TRBD1,TRBV7-9,NA,TRBJ2-5,TGTGCCAGCAGCCCCGGACAGGGGGAGACCCAGTACTTC,CASSPGQGETQYF